A selection of T cell receptor beta chains follows, all from one sample in a study of regulatory T cells in long-lasting Graves disease. One entry per CDR3 protein, called by TCRdb with MiXCR from the multiplex PCR reads. The sample contains a few hundred thousand distinct CDR3 sequences, about 23% of which appear only once. This sample comprised peripheral blood mononuclear cells (PBMCs), obtained when the disease was refractory, from a patient treated with antithyroid drugs. These receptors came from a woman aged 40 to 50 with Graves disease. The CDR3 runs from the conserved cysteine through the conserved F or W. The D gene is left open where the match is weak. Clone size is given for some rows only: seen once, a few or many times, or a class if the clone is expanded.

clone_size | j_call | d_call | v_call | cdr3_nt | cdr3_aa
NA | TRBJ1-2 | TRBD1 | TRBV5-1 | TGCGCCAGCAGCTCGCGACAGGGAAATGGCTACACCTTC | CASSSRQGNGYTF
NA | TRBJ1-2 | NA | TRBV28 | TGTGCCAGCGCTATGAGGCGGGGGGTCTATGGCTACACCTTC | CASAMRRGVYGYTF
NA | TRBJ2-7 | NA | TRBV6-2/TRBV6-3 | TGTGCCAGCCTACACGGCAGGCTCTACGAGCAGTACTTC | CASLHGRLYEQYF
many | TRBJ2-1 | TRBD2 | TRBV27 | TGTGCCAGCAAACGATCCGGGACTAGCGGGAGGAATGAGCAGTTCTTC | CASKRSGTSGRNEQFF
NA | TRBJ2-7 | NA | TRBV18 | TGTGCCAGCTCACCACCCTTCTTCGGGACAATTAACGAGCAGTACTTC | CASSPPFFGTINEQYF
few | TRBJ2-3 | TRBD2 | TRBV6-4 | TGTGCCAGCAGCAAGACTAGCGGGAGCACAGATACGCAGTATTTT | CASSKTSGSTDTQYF
many | TRBJ1-1 | NA | TRBV7-8 | TGTGCCAGCAGCTTAGCGGCGGGCTACACTGAAGCTTTCTTT | CASSLAAGYTEAFF
many | TRBJ1-1 | NA | TRBV6-1 | TGTGCCAGCAGTGAAAGGGTATCATCATCTGAAGCTTTCTTT | CASSERVSSSEAFF
NA | TRBJ2-2 | TRBD2 | TRBV11-2 | TGTGCCAGCAGACCCGGCTGGGCGGGAGCGGGCGGGGAGCTGTTTTTT | CASRPGWAGAGGELFF
many | TRBJ2-7 | NA | TRBV6-5 | TGTGCCAGCAGTTACGAGAGCGTTGGCGAGCAGTACTTC | CASSYESVGEQYF
many | TRBJ2-5 | NA | TRBV28 | TGTGCCAGCAGTCTCTACAAAGGAGGGGAGAAGACCCAGTACTTC | CASSLYKGGEKTQYF
many | TRBJ2-7 | TRBD1 | TRBV6-5 | TGTGCCAGCAGTTACCCGGCCGGGACAGTCTACGAGCAGTACTTC | CASSYPAGTVYEQYF
few | TRBJ2-7 | NA | TRBV6-1 | TGTGCCAGCAGTAAAATGGGACCGATAGCCTACGAGCAGTACTTC | CASSKMGPIAYEQYF
NA | TRBJ2-2 | TRBD1 | TRBV18 | TGTGCCAGCTCACCACGACAGGGCGAAGAGCTGTTTTTT | CASSPRQGEELFF
NA | TRBJ2-7 | TRBD1 | TRBV28 | TGTGCCAGCAGCGGGACAGCTACCAAGAGCTCCTACGAGCAGTACTTC | CASSGTATKSSYEQYF
many | TRBJ1-1 | NA | TRBV12-3/TRBV12-4 | TGTGCCAGCAGTCCTTTATCAGGGCGGACTGAAGCTTTCTTT | CASSPLSGRTEAFF
NA | TRBJ2-3 | TRBD1 | TRBV2 | TGTGCCAGCAATGGAGACAGGGTTATAGATACGCAGTATTTT | CASNGDRVIDTQYF
few | TRBJ2-7 | NA | TRBV6-1 | TGTGCCAGCAGTACACCGAACCCGGACAGCTACGAGCAGTACTTC | CASSTPNPDSYEQYF
many | TRBJ2-2 | TRBD2 | TRBV24-1 | TGTGCCACCAGTGATCCGGGACTAGCGGGCCACGGGGAGCTGTTTTTT | CATSDPGLAGHGELFF
few | TRBJ2-2 | NA | TRBV7-6 | TGTGCCAGCAGCCCGGGGCGGACGGTAGAGACCGGGGAGCTGTTTTTT | CASSPGRTVETGELFF
NA | TRBJ2-1 | NA | TRBV28 | TGTGCCAGCAGTTTTAGGGGGAGCTCCTACAATGAGCAGTTCTTC | CASSFRGSSYNEQFF
NA | TRBJ2-3 | TRBD2 | TRBV20-1 | TGCAGTGCATCTAGCGGGGATCCTATACTCACAGATACGCAGTATTTT | CSASSGDPILTDTQYF